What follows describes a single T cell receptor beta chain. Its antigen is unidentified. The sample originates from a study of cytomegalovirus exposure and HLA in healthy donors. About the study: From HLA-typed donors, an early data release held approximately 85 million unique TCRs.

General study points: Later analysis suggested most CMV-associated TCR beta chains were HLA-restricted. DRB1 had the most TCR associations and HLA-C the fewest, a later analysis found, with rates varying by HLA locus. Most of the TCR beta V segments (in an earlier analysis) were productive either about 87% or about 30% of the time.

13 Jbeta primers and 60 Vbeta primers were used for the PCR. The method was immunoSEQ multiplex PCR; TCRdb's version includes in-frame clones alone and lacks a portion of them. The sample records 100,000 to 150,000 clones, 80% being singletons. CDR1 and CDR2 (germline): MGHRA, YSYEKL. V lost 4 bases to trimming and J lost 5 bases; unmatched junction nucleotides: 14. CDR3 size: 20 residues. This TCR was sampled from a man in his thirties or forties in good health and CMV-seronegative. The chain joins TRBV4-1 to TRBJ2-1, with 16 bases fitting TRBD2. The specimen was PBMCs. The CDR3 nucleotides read TGCGCCAGCAGCCCCCAGACGGGACTAGCGGGAGGGCCTAAGGACAATGAGCAGTTCTTC. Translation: CASSPQTGLAGGPKDNEQFF.